Shown below are 14 T cell receptor beta chains from a single sample sequenced in a study of blood T cell repertoires in COVID-19. The method was immunoSEQ multiplex PCR; TCRdb's version includes in-frame clones alone and lacks a portion of them. The data show 85,000 to 120,000 clones, with around nine tenths seen just once and more than 1.5% held by the top ten. The sequenced sample consisted of peripheral blood. These receptors were taken from a woman between 45 and 65 years old with COVID-19, enrolled during active disease.

The rearrangement joins TRBV18 to TRBJ1-2; D ambiguous. V lost 3 bases, J lost 3 bases, and 8 bases lay in between. The CDR3 sequence is 13 residues long. CDR1 is KGHSH, CDR2 LQKENI, per germline. The CDR3, as DNA: TGTGCCAGCTCACCGGAGGCCTACTATGGCTACACCTTC. As protein: CASSPEAYYGYTF.

The CDR3 sequence is CASSLVGLPSGANVLTF. The CDR3 bases are TGTGCCAGCAGCTTAGTCGGACTACCCTCTGGGGCCAACGTCCTGACTTTC. This sequence joins TRBV11-3 and TRBJ2-6; tentative D call: TRBD2 (6 bases). This CDR3 spans 17 amino acids. V lost 1 base to trimming and J lost 0 bases, with 10 bases between them. Looked up from germline, CDR1 is SGHNT and CDR2 is YENEEA.

This clone has just one count. The chain joins TRBV28 to TRBJ2-1; TRBD2 agrees at 11 bases. Germline CDR1 MDHEN, CDR2 SYDVKM. V shed 2 bases, J shed 5 bases, and the junction held 20 bases outside the gene matches. There are 21 residues in the CDR3. CDR3 DNA sequence: TGTGCCAGCAGTTTACCGCCTAGACTAGCGGGGTCACGGGCCAATAACAATGAGCAGTTCTTC. Translation: CASSLPPRLAGSRANNNEQFF. The complete variable domain, with remaining parts taken from reference TRBV28 and TRBJ2-1, reads DVKVTQSSRYLVKRTGEKVFLECVQDMDHENMFWYRQDPGLGLRLIYFSYDVKMKEKGDIPEGYSVSREKKERFSLILESASTNQTSMYLCASSLPPRLAGSRANNNEQFFGPGTRLTVL.

V and J are TRBV27 and TRBJ2-4, with D perhaps matching TRBD2 (6 bases). The CDR3 is made up of 15 amino acids. Germline loops: CDR1 MNHEY, CDR2 SMNVEV (reference sequence). V lost 0 bases to trimming and J lost 8 bases, with 14 bases between them. The CDR3 bases are TGTGCCAGCAGTTTATCGGCCACCCGGAGGGACATTCAGTACTTC. Protein product: CASSLSATRRDIQYF.

The table lists this clone with a few counts. This chain joins TRBV5-6 and TRBJ2-7, with 7 bases fitting TRBD2. J lost 3 bases, V lost 3 bases, and 15 bases had no gene match. CDR1 is SGHDT, CDR2 YYEEEE, per germline. The CDR3 runs to 17 residues. The CDR3, as DNA: TGTGCCAGCAGCTCCCTCGGCCGCGGGGGAAACCGCTACGAGCAGTACGTC. Translating gives CASSSLGRGGNRYEQYV.

The gene calls are TRBV2 and TRBJ1-2; no definite D call. The CDR3 is 13 residues long. The ends were cut back, 11 bases at V and 0 bases at J, with 13 bases in the middle. Germline V gene lookup returns CDR1 SNHLY and CDR2 FYNNEI. The CDR3 region has the DNA TGTGCCGGATCCAGTCGGGCTAACTATGGCTACACCTTC. Amino acid sequence: CAGSSRANYGYTF.

The chain combines TRBV19 with TRBJ1-2; D is perhaps TRBD1 (6 bases). The CDR3 is 13 amino acids. The V end was cut by 3 bases, the J end by 3 bases, with 8 bases between. In germline, CDR1 is LNHDA, CDR2 SQIVND (reference sequence). The CDR3 sequence: CASSIRTDYGYTF. CDR3 coding DNA: TGTGCCAGTAGTATTCGGACAGACTATGGCTACACCTTC.

This sequence joins TRBV19 and TRBJ1-1, with D unclear. The CDR3 runs 12 residues. Germline CDR1 LNHDA, CDR2 SQIVND (reference sequence). Trimming left V 3 bases short and J 7 bases short, with 9 bases between. As DNA, the CDR3 is TGTGCCAGTAGTATGGCGGGTGTTGAAGCTTTCTTT. Amino acid sequence: CASSMAGVEAFF.

This clone occurred a few times. The rearrangement links TRBV5-1 to TRBJ1-6; D remains ambiguous. The V gene's germline CDR1 is SGHRS and CDR2 YFSETQ. Trimming took off 1 base at V and 5 bases at J, with 10 bases between the two ends. The CDR3 has 15 amino acids. This CDR3 reads CASSLFTVNNSPLHF. The DNA of the CDR3 is TGCGCCAGCAGCTTGTTTACGGTTAATAATTCACCCCTCCACTTT.

The chain employs TRBV28 and TRBJ1-2; 7 bases align to TRBD1. In germline, CDR1 is MDHEN, CDR2 SYDVKM. Trimming cost V 5 bases and J 4 bases; bases outside gene matches: 7. This CDR3 region has 14 residues. CDR3 DNA: TGTGCCAGCAGTATCCAACAGGGGACCTATGGCTACACCTTC. It translates to CASSIQQGTYGYTF.

This chain joins TRBV12-5 and TRBJ1-2, with D perhaps matching TRBD1 (5 bases). V lost 0 bases and J lost 6, with 17 bases in between. This CDR3 contains 16 residues. Germline CDR1 LGHNT, CDR2 FRNRAP. CDR3 sequence reads: CASGLVVGAVINGYTF. As DNA, the CDR3 is TGTGCTAGTGGTTTGGTAGTTGGGGCAGTTATAAATGGCTACACCTTC.

The chain combines TRBV30 with TRBJ2-2; perhaps TRBD1 as D (5 bases). Germline V gene lookup returns CDR1 GTSNPN and CDR2 SVGIG (reference sequence). The germline V and J ends were trimmed by 4 bases and 7 bases, with 19 bases remaining between them. The CDR3 runs 15 residues. CDR3 in amino acids: CAWTPTSKTVGELFF. The CDR3 nucleotides read TGTGCCTGGACCCCTACGAGTAAGACAGTCGGGGAGCTGTTTTTT.

The genes are TRBV5-1 and TRBJ1-5; D is unresolved. CDR3 length: 15 residues. V was clipped by 2 bases and J by 0 bases, with 9 bases between them. CDR1 and CDR2 (germline): SGHRS, YFSETQ. Here the CDR3 reads CASSLEGDSNQPQHF. The CDR3 region has the DNA TGCGCCAGCAGCTTAGAGGGAGATAGCAATCAGCCCCAGCATTTT.

This clone was counted a single time. The chain links TRBV5-1 to TRBJ2-1; tentative D call: TRBD1 (5 bases). This CDR3 spans 15 amino acids. The V gene's germline CDR1 is SGHRS and CDR2 YFSETQ. V was pared by 3 bases and J by 4 bases, with 14 bases between. DNA of the CDR3: TGCGCCAGCAGCTCGGAAACCGACAGATACAATGAGCAGTTCTTC. Protein sequence: CASSSETDRYNEQFF.